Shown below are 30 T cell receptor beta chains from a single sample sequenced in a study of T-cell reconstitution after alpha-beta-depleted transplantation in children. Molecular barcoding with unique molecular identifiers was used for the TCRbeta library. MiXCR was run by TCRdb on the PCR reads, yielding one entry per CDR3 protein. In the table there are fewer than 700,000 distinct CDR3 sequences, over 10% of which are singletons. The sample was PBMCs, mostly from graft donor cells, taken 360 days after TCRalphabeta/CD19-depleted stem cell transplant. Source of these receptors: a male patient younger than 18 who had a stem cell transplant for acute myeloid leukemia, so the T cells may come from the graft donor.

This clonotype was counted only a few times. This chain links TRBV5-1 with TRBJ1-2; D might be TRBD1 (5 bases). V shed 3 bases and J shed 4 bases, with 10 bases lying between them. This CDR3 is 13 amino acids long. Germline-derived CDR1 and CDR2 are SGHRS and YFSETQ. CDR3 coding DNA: TGCGCCAGCAGCTCTCCAGGGCCCTATGGCTACACCTTC. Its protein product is CASSSPGPYGYTF. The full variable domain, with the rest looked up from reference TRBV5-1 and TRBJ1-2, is KAGVTQTPRYLIKTRGQQVTLSCSPISGHRSVSWYQQTPGQGLQFLFEYFSETQRNKGNFPGRFSGRQFSNSRSEMNVSTLELGDSALYLCASSSPGPYGYTFGSGTRLTVV.

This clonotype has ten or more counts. In DNA form, the CDR3 reads TGTGCCAGCAGTTTAGGAGCCAGCAATCAGCCCCAGCATTTT. Translation gives CASSLGASNQPQHF. The genes are TRBV12-3 or TRBV12-4 and TRBJ1-5; D uncertain. The CDR3 contains 14 residues. Trimming left V 1 base short and J 1 base short, with 5 bases between.

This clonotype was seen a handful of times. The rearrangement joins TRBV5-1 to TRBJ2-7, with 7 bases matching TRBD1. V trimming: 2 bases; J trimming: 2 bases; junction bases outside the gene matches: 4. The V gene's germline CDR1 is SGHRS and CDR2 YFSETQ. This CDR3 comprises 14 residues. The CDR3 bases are TGCGCCAGCAGCTTAACAGGGGTACCCTACGAGCAGTACTTC. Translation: CASSLTGVPYEQYF.

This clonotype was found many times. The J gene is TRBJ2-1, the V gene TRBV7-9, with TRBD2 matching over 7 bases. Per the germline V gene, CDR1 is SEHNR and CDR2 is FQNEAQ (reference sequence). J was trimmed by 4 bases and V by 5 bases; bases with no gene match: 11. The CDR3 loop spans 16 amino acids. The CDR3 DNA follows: TGTGCCAGCAGCCCACGGTCCGGACTAGATTACAATGAGCAGTTCTTC. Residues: CASSPRSGLDYNEQFF.

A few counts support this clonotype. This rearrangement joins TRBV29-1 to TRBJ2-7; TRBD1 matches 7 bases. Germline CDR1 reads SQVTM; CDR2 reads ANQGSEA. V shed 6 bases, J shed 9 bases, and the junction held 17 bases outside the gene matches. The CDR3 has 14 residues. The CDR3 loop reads CSVLPGQSLRGQYF. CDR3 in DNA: TGCAGCGTGCTACCGGGACAGTCTCTTCGTGGGCAGTACTTC.

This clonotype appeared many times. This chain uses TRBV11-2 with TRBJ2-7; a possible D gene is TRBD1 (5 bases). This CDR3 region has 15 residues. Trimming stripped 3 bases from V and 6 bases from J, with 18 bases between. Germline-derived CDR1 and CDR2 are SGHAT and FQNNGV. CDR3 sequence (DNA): TGTGCCAGCAGCTTTGGGGCCACCGTGTCGCGCGAGCAGTACTTC. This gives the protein CASSFGATVSREQYF.

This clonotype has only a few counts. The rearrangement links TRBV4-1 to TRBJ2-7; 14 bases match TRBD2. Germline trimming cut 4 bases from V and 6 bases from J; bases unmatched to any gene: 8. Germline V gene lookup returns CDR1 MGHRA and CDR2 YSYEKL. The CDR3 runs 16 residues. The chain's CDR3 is CASSPQGLAGVSEQYF. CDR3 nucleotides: TGCGCCAGCAGCCCCCAGGGACTAGCGGGAGTTTCCGAGCAGTACTTC.

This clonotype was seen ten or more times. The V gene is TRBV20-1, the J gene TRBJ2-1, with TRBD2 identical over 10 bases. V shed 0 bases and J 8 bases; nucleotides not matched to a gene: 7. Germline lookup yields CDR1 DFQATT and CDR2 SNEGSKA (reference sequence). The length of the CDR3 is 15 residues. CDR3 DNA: TGCAGTGCTAGAGATCGCTCTAGCGGGAGCTATGAGCAGTTCTTC. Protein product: CSARDRSSGSYEQFF.

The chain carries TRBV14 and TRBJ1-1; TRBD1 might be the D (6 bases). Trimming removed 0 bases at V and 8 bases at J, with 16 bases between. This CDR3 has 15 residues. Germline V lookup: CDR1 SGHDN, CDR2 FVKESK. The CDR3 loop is CASSQDLGGFTEAFF. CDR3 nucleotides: TGTGCCAGCAGCCAAGATCTGGGGGGCTTTACGGAAGCTTTCTTT.

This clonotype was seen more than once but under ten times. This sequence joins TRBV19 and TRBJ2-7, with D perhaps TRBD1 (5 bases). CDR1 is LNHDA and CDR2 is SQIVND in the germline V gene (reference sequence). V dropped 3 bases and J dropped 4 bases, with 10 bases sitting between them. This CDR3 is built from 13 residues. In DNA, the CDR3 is TGTGCCAGTAGTATGGCTCAGGGTTACGAGCAGTACTTC. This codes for CASSMAQGYEQYF.

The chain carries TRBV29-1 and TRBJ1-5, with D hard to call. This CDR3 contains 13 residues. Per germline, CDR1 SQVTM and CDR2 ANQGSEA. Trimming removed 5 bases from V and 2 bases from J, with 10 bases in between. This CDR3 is CSVKGAGNQPQHF. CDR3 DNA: TGCAGCGTTAAGGGTGCGGGCAATCAGCCCCAGCATTTT. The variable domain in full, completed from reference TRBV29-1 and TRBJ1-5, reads SAVISQKPSRDICQRGTSLTIQCQVDSQVTMMFWYRQQPGQSLTLIATANQGSEATYESGFVIDKFPISRPNLTFSTLTVSNMSPEDSSIYLCSVKGAGNQPQHFGDGTRLSIL.

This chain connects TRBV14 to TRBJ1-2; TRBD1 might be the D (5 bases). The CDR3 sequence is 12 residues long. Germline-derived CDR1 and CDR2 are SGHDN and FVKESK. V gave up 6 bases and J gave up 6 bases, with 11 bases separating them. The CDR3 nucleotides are TGTGCCAGCAGACAGCGGGGGGATGGCTACACCTTC. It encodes CASRQRGDGYTF. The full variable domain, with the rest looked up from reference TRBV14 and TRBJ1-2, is EAGVTQFPSHSVIEKGQTVTLRCDPISGHDNLYWYRRVMGKEIKFLLHFVKESKQDESGMPNNRFLAERTGGTYSTLKVQPAELEDSGVYFCASRQRGDGYTFGSGTRLTVV.

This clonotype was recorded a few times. CDR3 protein: CASSWGQSSYEQYF. The CDR3 DNA sequence: TGTGCCAGCAGCTGGGGACAGAGCTCCTACGAGCAGTACTTC. The chain is built from TRBV7-9 and TRBJ2-7, with 7 bases identical to TRBD1. From germline, CDR1 is SEHNR and CDR2 FQNEAQ (reference sequence). There are 14 residues in the CDR3. V shed 4 bases and J 0 bases; nucleotides not matched to a gene: 3. Looking up the rest from reference TRBV7-9 and TRBJ2-7 gives the full variable domain: DTGVSQNPRHKITKRGQNVTFRCDPISEHNRLYWYRQTLGQGPEFLTYFQNEAQLEKSRLLSDRFSAERPKGSFSTLEIQRTEQGDSAMYLCASSWGQSSYEQYFGPGTRLTVT.

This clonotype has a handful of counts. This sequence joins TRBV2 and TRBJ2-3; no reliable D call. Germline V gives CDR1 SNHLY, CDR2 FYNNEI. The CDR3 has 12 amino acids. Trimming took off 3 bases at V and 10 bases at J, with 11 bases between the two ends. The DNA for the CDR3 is TGTGCCAGCAGTGATGGGCTAGGGTCGCAGTATTTT. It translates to CASSDGLGSQYF.

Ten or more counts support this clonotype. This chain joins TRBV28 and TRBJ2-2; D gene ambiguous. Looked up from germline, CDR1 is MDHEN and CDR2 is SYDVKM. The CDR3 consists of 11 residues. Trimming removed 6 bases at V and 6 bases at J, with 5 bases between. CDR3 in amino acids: CASSSPGELFF. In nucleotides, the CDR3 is TGTGCCAGCAGCTCCCCCGGGGAGCTGTTTTTT. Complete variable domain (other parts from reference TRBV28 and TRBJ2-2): DVKVTQSSRYLVKRTGEKVFLECVQDMDHENMFWYRQDPGLGLRLIYFSYDVKMKEKGDIPEGYSVSREKKERFSLILESASTNQTSMYLCASSSPGELFFGEGSRLTVL.

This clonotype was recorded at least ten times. CDR3 in DNA: TGTGCCAGCAGCTCAAGACTAGCAACCTACAATGAGCAGTTCTTC. Its translation: CASSSRLATYNEQFF. V usage is TRBV7-3 and J usage is TRBJ2-1; 7 bases map to TRBD2. This CDR3 is built from 15 residues. V lost 4 bases, J lost 2 bases, and 5 bases stayed unmatched. CDR1 is SGHTA and CDR2 is FQGTGA in the germline V gene.

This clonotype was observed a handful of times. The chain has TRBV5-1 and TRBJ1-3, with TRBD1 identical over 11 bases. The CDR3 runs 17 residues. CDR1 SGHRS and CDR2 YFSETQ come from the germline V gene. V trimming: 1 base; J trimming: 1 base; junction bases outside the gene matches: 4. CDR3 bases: TGCGCCAGCAGCTTGACCGGGACAGGGGGGTCTGGAAACACCATATATTTT. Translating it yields CASSLTGTGGSGNTIYF. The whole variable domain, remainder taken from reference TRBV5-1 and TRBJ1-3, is KAGVTQTPRYLIKTRGQQVTLSCSPISGHRSVSWYQQTPGQGLQFLFEYFSETQRNKGNFPGRFSGRQFSNSRSEMNVSTLELGDSALYLCASSLTGTGGSGNTIYFGEGSWLTVV.

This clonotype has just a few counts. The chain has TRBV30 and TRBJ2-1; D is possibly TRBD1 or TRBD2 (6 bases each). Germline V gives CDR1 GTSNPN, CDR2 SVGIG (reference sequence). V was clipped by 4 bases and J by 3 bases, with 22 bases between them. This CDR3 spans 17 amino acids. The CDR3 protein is CAWTPNGGDISYNEQFF. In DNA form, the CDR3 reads TGTGCCTGGACTCCCAACGGAGGGGACATTAGCTACAATGAGCAGTTCTTC. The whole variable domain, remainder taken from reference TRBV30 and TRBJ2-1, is SQTIHQWPATLVQPVGSPLSLECTVEGTSNPNLYWYRQAAGRGLQLLFYSVGIGQISSEVPQNLSASRPQDRQFILSSKKLLLSDSGFYLCAWTPNGGDISYNEQFFGPGTRLTVL.

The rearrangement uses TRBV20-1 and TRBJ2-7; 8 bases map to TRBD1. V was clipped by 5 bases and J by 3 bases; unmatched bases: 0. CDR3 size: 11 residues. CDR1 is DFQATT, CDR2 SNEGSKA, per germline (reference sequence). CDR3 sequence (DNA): TGCAGTGCTGACAGGGGCTACGAGCAGTACTTC. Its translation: CSADRGYEQYF.

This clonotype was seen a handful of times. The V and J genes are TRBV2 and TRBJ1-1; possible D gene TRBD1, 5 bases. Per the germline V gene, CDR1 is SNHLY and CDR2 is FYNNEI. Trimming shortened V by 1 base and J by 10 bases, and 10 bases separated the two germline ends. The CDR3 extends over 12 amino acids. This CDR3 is CASSEGGRRAFF. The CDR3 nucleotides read TGTGCCAGCAGTGAAGGGGGCAGGAGAGCTTTCTTT.

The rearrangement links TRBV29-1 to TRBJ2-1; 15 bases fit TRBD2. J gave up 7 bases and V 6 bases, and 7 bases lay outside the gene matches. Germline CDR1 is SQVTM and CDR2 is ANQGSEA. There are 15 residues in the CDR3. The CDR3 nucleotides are TGCAGCGTCCTGGGACTAGCGGGAGGTTGGAATGAGCAGTTCTTC. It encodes CSVLGLAGGWNEQFF.

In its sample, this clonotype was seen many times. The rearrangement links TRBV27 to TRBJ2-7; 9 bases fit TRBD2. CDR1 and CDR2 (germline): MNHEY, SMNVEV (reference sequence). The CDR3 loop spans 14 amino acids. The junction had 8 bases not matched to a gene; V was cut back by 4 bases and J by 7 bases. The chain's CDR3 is CASSSRGTSWEQYF. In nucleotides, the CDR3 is TGTGCCAGCAGTTCGCGCGGGACTAGCTGGGAGCAGTACTTC.

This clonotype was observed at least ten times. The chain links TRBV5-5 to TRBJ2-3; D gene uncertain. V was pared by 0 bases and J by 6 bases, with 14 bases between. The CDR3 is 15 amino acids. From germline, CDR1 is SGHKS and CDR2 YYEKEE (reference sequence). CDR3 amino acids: CASSLGPRKMDTQYF. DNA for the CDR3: TGTGCCAGCAGCTTGGGGCCCCGGAAGATGGATACGCAGTATTTT.

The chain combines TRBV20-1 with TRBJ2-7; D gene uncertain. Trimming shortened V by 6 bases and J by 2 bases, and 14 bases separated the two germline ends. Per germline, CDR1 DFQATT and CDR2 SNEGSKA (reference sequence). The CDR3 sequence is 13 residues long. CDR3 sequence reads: CSAGLGPAYEQYF. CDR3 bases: TGCAGTGCGGGCCTTGGGCCGGCCTACGAGCAGTACTTC.

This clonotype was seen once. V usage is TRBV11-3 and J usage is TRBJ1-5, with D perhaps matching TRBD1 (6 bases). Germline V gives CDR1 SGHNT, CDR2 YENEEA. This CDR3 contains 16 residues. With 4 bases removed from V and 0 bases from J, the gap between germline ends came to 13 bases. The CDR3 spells CASSSKGDYSNQPQHF. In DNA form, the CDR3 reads TGTGCCAGCAGCTCTAAGGGGGATTATAGCAATCAGCCCCAGCATTTT.

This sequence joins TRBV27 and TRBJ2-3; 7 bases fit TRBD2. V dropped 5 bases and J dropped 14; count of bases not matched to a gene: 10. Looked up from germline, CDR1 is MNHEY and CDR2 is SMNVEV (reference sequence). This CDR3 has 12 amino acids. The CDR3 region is CASSPLRERMYF. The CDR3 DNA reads TGTGCCAGCAGTCCCCTGCGGGAGAGGATGTATTTT.

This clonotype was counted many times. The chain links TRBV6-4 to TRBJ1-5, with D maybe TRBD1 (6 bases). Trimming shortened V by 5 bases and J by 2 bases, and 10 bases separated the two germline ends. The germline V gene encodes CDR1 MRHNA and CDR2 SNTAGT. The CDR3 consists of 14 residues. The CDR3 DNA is TGTGCCAGCAGTCGTCGACAGGGCAATCAGCCCCAGCATTTT. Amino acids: CASSRRQGNQPQHF.

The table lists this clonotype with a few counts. The CDR3 DNA follows: TGCGCCAGCAGCCAAGATAAGGTTTGGGCCACTGAAGCTTTCTTT. Its protein product is CASSQDKVWATEAFF. The chain is built from TRBV4-3 and TRBJ1-1; D is unresolved. This CDR3 contains 15 residues. V dropped 0 bases and J dropped 4 bases, with 12 bases sitting between them. The V gene's germline CDR1 is LGHNA and CDR2 YSLEER.

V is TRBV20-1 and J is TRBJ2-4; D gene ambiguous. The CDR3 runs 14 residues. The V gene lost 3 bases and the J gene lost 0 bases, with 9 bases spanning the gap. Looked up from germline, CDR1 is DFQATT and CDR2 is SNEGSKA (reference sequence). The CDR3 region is CSASNFLAKNIQYF. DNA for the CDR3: TGCAGTGCTAGTAACTTCCTAGCCAAAAACATTCAGTACTTC.

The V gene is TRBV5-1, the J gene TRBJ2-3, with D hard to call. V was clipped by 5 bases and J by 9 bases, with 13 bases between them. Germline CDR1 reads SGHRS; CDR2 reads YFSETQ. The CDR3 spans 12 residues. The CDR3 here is CASRESMGTQYF. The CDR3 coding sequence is TGCGCCAGCAGGGAATCAATGGGGACGCAGTATTTT.